Included here is one T cell receptor (beta chain) sequence, with context. This clonotype was seen repeatedly, ten times or more. The antigen it binds to is not known. No much larger clone exists at a distance of one base, and base qualities are not known. From its cysteine to its phenylalanine, the CDR3 spans 17 amino acids. Only CDR3 DNA remains: 51 bases, in frame from the first base. Per the germline V gene (reference sequence), DFQATT is the CDR1 and SNEGSKA is the CDR2. V sheds 1 base and J sheds 0 bases, leaving 16 bases between their ends. The data belong to a study of regulatory T cells in long-lasting Graves disease (dated by TCRdb to about 2021). Background on the whole study: Patients with newly diagnosed Graves' disease had been on antithyroid drugs for under 3 months. Patients with persistent Graves' disease were compared with patients with newly diagnosed Graves' disease using TCR sequencing and RNA sequencing of peripheral blood. The study took place in China and was registered as a clinical trial. A total of 33 samples were covered by TCR sequencing, comprising some 13 persistent and some 20 newly diagnosed Graves' disease patients. Overall study outcomes, separate from this receptor: Persistent disease showed preferential use of TRBV28, TRBJ1-2 and TRBJ2-5, whereas newly diagnosed disease favored TRBV20-1 and TRBJ2-1. A larger number of public clonotypes was shared among persistent patients (approximately 3,000) than among newly diagnosed patients (over 850). Lower TCR Shannon entropy and fewer highly expanded clones were observed in persistent Graves' disease patients than in newly diagnosed patients, which suggested clonal expansion. Sequencing and analysis were restricted to the TCR beta chain. The study examined only peripheral blood because the primary lesion, thyroid tissue, could not be accessed. As a limitation, the authors acknowledged that the small sample size may reduce accuracy.

This specimen's time point label, per the study, means: newly diagnosed GD, antithyroid drugs for less than 3 months. For both TCR sequencing and RNA sequencing, RNA was extracted from PBMCs using TRIzol. The diagnosis of Graves' disease followed American Thyroid Association guidelines. Recruitment of patients was carried out at an endocrinology department in Xi'an, China. Each patient gave about 9.1 milliliters of peripheral blood, collected in an EDTA anticoagulant tube. Ficoll Paque Plus density gradient separation was used to isolate PBMCs, and no additional T cell sorting was done. An Agilent 2100 Bioanalyzer and agarose gel were used to check RNA quality, and a NanoDrop 2000 was used to measure RNA concentration. The library was built by means of multiplex PCR. These reads were obtained on an Illumina HiSeq 4000. CDR3 regions were amplified by Arm-PCR with iRepertoire HTBI primers to construct TCR beta libraries. PCR products were gel purified before sequencing. In the original analysis: A total of fewer than 70 TRBV and 14 TRBJ segments were identified across samples and were used for gene usage analysis of CDR3 amino acid clonotypes. Filtered high-quality paired reads were merged into contigs using COPE and FqMerger. BLAST was used to align contigs to the IMGT TRBV, TRBD and TRBJ reference genes, and CDR3 was defined following IMGT. Clonotypes above 0.1% frequency were classified as highly expanded clones. Repertoire diversity was measured by Shannon entropy, and V-J evenness by the Gini coefficient. Clonotypes shared by more than one individual were considered public. TCRdb reanalyzed the raw reads on its own, using fastp at Q25 for trimming and MiXCR for clone calling, and kept in-frame beta chains. Merged by CDR3 protein, the rows form single entries marked with the most common genes and DNA. None of the V and J calls come from the authors' own analysis; TCRdb made them. Here the sample has 520,000 or so distinct CDR3 sequences; around 12% occur a single time. Over 7% of the sample rests with the top ten.

These records were also assigned to another study, of T cells in Graves' hyperthyroidism and ophthalmopathy. As described in the second report: Stable Graves' hyperthyroidism was defined as no progression to ophthalmopathy during 18 months of follow-up. Hyperthyroidism patients were newly diagnosed, had a disease duration of under 2 months, and were aged 18 to 65 years. Exclusion was applied to patients with uncontrolled infections, other autoimmune diseases, pregnancy or lactation. Diagnoses were based on clinical symptoms, serum thyroxine and TRAb, thyroid ultrasound and orbital computed tomography. For the first round of RT-PCR on the TCR CDR3, the HTBI primer set was used together with the Qiagen OneStep RT-PCR kit. Most expanded thyroid clonotypes (frequency above 0.001) were also found in blood, which suggests that blood repertoires may mirror thyroid immune responses. In cross-validation, a model built on a 13 V-J signature told ophthalmopathy apart from stable hyperthyroidism with 85% to 90% sensitivity and about 81% specificity, and in testing the same model reached 80%/75%. In validation, the model predicted progression to ophthalmopathy with approximately 71% sensitivity and around 72% specificity, a median of about 6 months before onset. To identify TCR V-J signatures that set the groups apart, the researchers used a discovery cohort of 90 to 100 patients, made up of under 50 with Graves' ophthalmopathy and 57 with stable Graves' hyperthyroidism. Prospective prediction of ophthalmopathy was tested in an independent validation cohort of 18 hyperthyroidism patients and 17 patients who later progressed to ophthalmopathy. The 100 or so discovery patients were divided at random into training and test sets in a 7:3 ratio. The study also compared thyroid tissue and blood T-cell repertoires from 5 to 7 Graves' hyperthyroidism patients. Once sampling was done, hyperthyroidism patients were given methimazole at a starting dose of 30 mg daily, whereas ophthalmopathy patients were given high-dose intravenous methylprednisolone. The libraries were constructed in a second round of multiplex PCR and then size-selected and purified. The libraries were sequenced on an Illumina HiSeq2000 using paired-end 100 bp reads. SOAPnuke was used to process the raw data, removing reads that contained adapters or uncalled bases, had a mean Phred below 15, or lacked an exact match to the constant primer or identifier. COPE v1.2.5 was used to merge high-quality paired reads, and clonotypes were defined as unique nucleotide sequences. MiTCR v1.1 was used to align clonotypes to the IMGT TRBV, TRBD and TRBJ reference segments. The analysis was restricted to V-J combinations with a frequency above 0.0001, which together covered just over 98% of the repertoires. A TCS score was defined as the ratio between F50 (clonal expansion) and ExV (chaos), using BLOSUM62-based TCRdist between CDR3 peptides within each V-J. Welch's t-statistics and random forest reduced roughly 540 V-J features to roughly 13, which were used in a naive Bayes classifier (R e1071). Sample size was not statistically predetermined, and investigators were not blinded to group allocation. The paper describes TCR Vbeta CDR3 sequencing of some 130 peripheral blood samples, made up of about 41 ophthalmopathy patients, around 73 hyperthyroidism patients and 17 progressor patients.

Source: peripheral blood mononuclear cells (PBMCs), taken at new diagnosis, from a patient treated with antithyroid drugs. The chain couples TRBV20-1 to TRBJ2-1; the D gene remains uncertain. The receptor comes from a woman aged 25 to 39 with Graves disease. Donor details come from another sample of the same person, matched by shared clones. In nucleotide form, the sequence is TGCAGTGCTAGAGCACCCACCGCGGTTAGCTCCTACAATGAGCAGTTCTTC. Its translation reads: CSARAPTAVSSYNEQFF.